This is a list of T cell receptor beta chains from one sample in a study of blood T cells in healthy people across ages. TCRdb reprocessed the 5' RACE reads with MiXCR, giving one entry per CDR3 protein. The data contain approximately 1,700,000 distinct CDR3 sequences, around 42% of them singletons. The sample comprised blood. The receptors were sampled from a human donor in good health. Both conserved end residues are part of each CDR3. D genes are given only for firm matches. The listing skips clone size in some rows; elsewhere it reads once, few, many or a size class.

clone size	V gene	D gene	J gene	CDR3 protein	CDR3 DNA
few	TRBV27	TRBD1	TRBJ1-2	CASSLGRGLSPHGYTF	TGTGCCAGCAGTTTGGGCAGGGGGTTAAGCCCTCATGGCTACACCTTC
few	TRBV4-1	TRBD1	TRBJ2-1	CASSQVKGTGSNEQFF	TGTGCCAGCAGCCAAGTCAAGGGGACAGGATCCAATGAGCAGTTCTTC
-	TRBV7-8	-	TRBJ2-3	CASSFSIAASTDTQYF	TGTGCCAGCAGCTTTAGCATAGCGGCTAGCACAGATACGCAGTATTTT
-	TRBV20-1	-	TRBJ2-3	CSAAVPGRLFAQYF	TGCAGTGCTGCCGTCCCGGGACGTTTATTTGCGCAGTATTTT
-	TRBV9	TRBD1	TRBJ1-1	CASSVRGTATTEAFF	TGTGCCAGCAGCGTAAGGGGGACAGCGACCACTGAAGCTTTCTTT
many	TRBV6-5	TRBD2	TRBJ2-5	CASSYSLAGYQETQYF	TGTGCCAGCAGTTACTCTCTAGCGGGGTACCAAGAGACCCAGTACTTC
-	TRBV7-2	-	TRBJ2-1	CASSSVNRDEQFF	TGTGCCAGCAGCTCCGTTAATAGGGATGAGCAGTTCTTC
-	TRBV3-1	-	TRBJ1-2	CASSQVAGVGYTF	TGTGCCAGCAGCCAAGTGGCAGGGGTTGGCTACACCTTC
-	TRBV2	-	TRBJ1-3	CASSAHGGNTIYF	TGTGCCAGCAGCGCTCACGGGGGAAACACCATATATTTT
few	TRBV4-3	-	TRBJ2-7	CASSQLDGRAPYEQYF	TGCGCCAGCAGCCAGCTCGATGGTCGAGCCCCCTACGAGCAGTACTTC
-	TRBV9	-	TRBJ1-5	CASSVGGRADQPQHF	TGTGCCAGCAGCGTAGGAGGCAGGGCCGATCAGCCCCAGCATTTT
-	TRBV3-1	TRBD2	TRBJ2-1	CASSHQLAGSSYNEQFF	TGTGCCAGCAGCCATCAACTAGCGGGGAGCTCCTACAATGAGCAGTTCTTC
-	TRBV20-1	-	TRBJ2-4	CSARKTGGNIQYF	TGCAGTGCTCGAAAGACCGGAGGAAACATTCAGTACTTC
-	TRBV12-3/TRBV12-4	-	TRBJ1-6	CASSPTPHSPLHF	TGTGCCAGCAGTCCTACTCCTCATTCACCCCTCCACTTT
many	TRBV14	-	TRBJ1-2	CASSRQGWAYYGYTF	TGTGCCAGCAGCCGTCAAGGGTGGGCCTACTATGGCTACACCTTC
-	TRBV20-1	-	TRBJ2-3	CSASDWPEVKQYF	TGCAGTGCTAGCGACTGGCCCGAGGTTAAGCAGTATTTT
-	TRBV20-1	-	TRBJ1-2	CSASSPGANYGYTF	TGCAGTGCTAGTTCCCCAGGGGCCAACTATGGCTACACCTTC
-	TRBV7-9	-	TRBJ1-1	CASSWGMVNTEAFF	TGTGCCAGCAGCTGGGGGATGGTGAACACTGAAGCTTTCTTT
many	TRBV4-1	TRBD1	TRBJ1-6	CASSPTGARNSPLHF	TGCGCCAGCAGCCCTACAGGGGCGCGGAATTCACCCCTCCACTTT
-	TRBV7-3	TRBD2	TRBJ2-2	CASSPLLPGLAGGQTGELFF	TGTGCCAGCAGCCCGCTTCTCCCGGGACTAGCGGGGGGGCAAACCGGGGAGCTGTTTTTT
few	TRBV7-6	TRBD2	TRBJ2-7	CASSTYLGLAGIEQYF	TGTGCCAGCAGCACCTATTTGGGGCTAGCGGGGATCGAGCAGTACTTC
-	TRBV5-1	-	TRBJ1-2	CASSLGGEQGYGYTF	TGCGCCAGCAGCTTGGGTGGGGAGCAAGGATATGGCTACACCTTC
few	TRBV29-1	-	TRBJ2-5	CSAGEDGETQYF	TGCAGCGCCGGGGAGGATGGGGAGACCCAGTACTTC
-	TRBV5-1	-	TRBJ2-7	CAGSLFSPMGEQYF	TGCGCCGGCAGCTTGTTTTCCCCCATGGGAGAGCAGTACTTC
few	TRBV29-1	TRBD1	TRBJ1-1	CSALILAGGTEAFF	TGCAGCGCCCTTATCCTGGCAGGGGGCACTGAAGCTTTCTTT
few	TRBV4-3	-	TRBJ1-1	CASSHQTGMNTEAFF	TGCGCCAGCAGCCACCAGACAGGTATGAACACTGAAGCTTTCTTT
few	TRBV6-5	-	TRBJ1-1	CASSYSKAWGTEAFF	TGTGCCAGCAGTTACTCGAAGGCCTGGGGTACTGAAGCTTTCTTT
-	TRBV12-3/TRBV12-4	-	TRBJ1-5	CASSLAAGGGVQPQHF	TGTGCCAGCAGTTTAGCGGCAGGAGGAGGTGTGCAGCCCCAGCATTTT
few	TRBV20-1	-	TRBJ2-1	CSAREPRRDTDNEQFF	TGCAGTGCTAGAGAACCCCGGCGTGATACTGACAATGAGCAGTTCTTC
few	TRBV4-3	TRBD1	TRBJ2-3	CASSRLDRVADTQYF	TGCGCCAGCAGCCGCTTAGACAGGGTGGCAGATACGCAGTATTTT
-	TRBV29-1	-	TRBJ2-7	CSVTQGGVYEQYF	TGCAGCGTGACACAGGGCGGGGTCTACGAGCAGTACTTC
once	TRBV4-1	-	TRBJ1-6	CASSQDQGGAGSPLHF	TGCGCCAGCAGCCAAGATCAAGGAGGAGCGGGTTCACCCCTCCACTTT
-	TRBV20-1	-	TRBJ2-7	CSASRNSVEQYF	TGCAGTGCTAGCCGCAATTCGGTCGAGCAGTACTTC
once	TRBV7-2	-	TRBJ2-1	CASSLGVWGRGAILNVQFF	TGTGCCAGCAGCTTAGGAGTTTGGGGCCGGGGGGCTATTTTAAATGTGCAGTTCTTC
few	TRBV9	TRBD1	TRBJ1-2	CASSVATGGTDSPDGYTF	TGTGCCAGCAGCGTAGCTACAGGGGGCACGGACTCACCCGATGGCTACACCTTC
-	TRBV4-2	-	TRBJ2-5	CASSQSPVDRYQETQYF	TGTGCCAGCAGCCAATCTCCGGTCGACAGGTACCAAGAGACCCAGTACTTC
-	TRBV29-1	-	TRBJ2-6	CSVEGLGGSGANVLTF	TGCAGCGTTGAAGGCTTAGGTGGGTCTGGGGCCAACGTCCTGACTTTC
-	TRBV6-1	-	TRBJ1-1	CASSELVTEAFF	TGTGCCAGCAGTGAATTAGTCACTGAAGCTTTCTTT
-	TRBV28	TRBD1	TRBJ1-5	CARSPDRGSNQPQHF	TGTGCCCGCAGTCCCGACAGGGGAAGCAATCAGCCCCAGCATTTT